The subject of this entry is one TCR beta chain. These data come from a study of cytomegalovirus exposure and HLA in healthy donors. Germline V lookup: CDR1 SNHLY, CDR2 FYNNEI. The V gene lost 6 bases and the J gene lost 2 bases, with 20 bases spanning the gap. The length of the CDR3 is 16 residues. PCR primers comprised 60 Vbeta and 13 Jbeta primers. Sequenced by immunoSEQ multiplex PCR; TCRdb stores in-frame clones only, minus some. The listing contains roughly 120,000 clones. The sequence was obtained from a middle-aged man in good health and CMV-seronegative. Input material: PBMCs. The gene calls are TRBV2 and TRBJ2-7; a weak D match, TRBD2 (6 bases). This CDR3 reads CASRRAGTRNTYEQYF. In DNA form, the CDR3 reads TGTGCCAGCAGGCGAGCCGGGACTCGAAATACCTACGAGCAGTACTTC.